One sample yielded the 11 T cell receptor beta chains listed below, sequenced in a study of a mutant IDH1 vaccine in newly diagnosed glioma. Time point meaning: week 23, last vaccination. The study gave 300 ug of mutant IDH1 20-mer peptide per vaccine dose, with topical imiquimod. Antigen specificity for these receptors is unknown. Clones were read by immunoSEQ multiplex PCR, and TCRdb kept only the in-frame ones, dropping some. This table has about 86,000 clones, 85% appearing once. Sequenced here: PBMCs, sampled from a glioma patient whose treatment included an IDH1 peptide vaccine. Receptor source: a man aged 25 to 40 with glioma. Some clones in this sample may be carry-over from other donors' samples.

The rearrangement uses TRBV6-5 and TRBJ1-2, with D possibly matching TRBD1 (6 bases). Germline V gives CDR1 MNHEY, CDR2 SVGAGI. This CDR3 comprises 14 residues. The V end was cut by 4 bases, the J end by 0 bases, with 9 bases between. In nucleotides, the CDR3 is TGTGCCAGCAGTTCAGGGGCCGCTAACTATGGCTACACCTTC. Its translation is CASSSGAANYGYTF.

The rearrangement uses TRBV28 and TRBJ2-1; TRBD1 matches 7 bases. This CDR3 has 15 amino acids. Trimming at V came to 5 bases and at J to 4 bases, leaving 8 bases not matched to a gene. Germline V gene sequence: CDR1 MDHEN, CDR2 SYDVKM. CDR3 sequence reads: CASSNPGTAYNEQFF. The CDR3 region has the DNA TGTGCCAGCAGTAACCCCGGGACAGCTTACAATGAGCAGTTCTTC.

The V call is TRBV15, the J call TRBJ2-7; no definite D call. The V and J ends lost 0 bases and 3 bases respectively, with 6 bases between them. From germline, CDR1 is LNHNV and CDR2 YYDKDF (reference sequence). The CDR3 runs 13 residues. The CDR3 reads CATSRDLLYEQYF. For the CDR3, the DNA is TGTGCCACCAGCAGAGATTTACTCTACGAGCAGTACTTC.

This chain joins TRBV6-6 and TRBJ2-5; 7 nucleotides agree with TRBD1. The CDR3 is 15 amino acids. Trimming took 0 bases from V and 3 from J; bases not matched to a gene: 4. CDR1 and CDR2 from the germline V gene are MNHNY and SVGAGI (reference sequence). The CDR3 is CASSYSRQGKETQYF. The DNA for the CDR3 is TGTGCCAGCAGTTACTCGAGACAGGGAAAAGAGACCCAGTACTTC.

The DNA for the CDR3 is TGTGCCAGCAGTTTTATTTTACAGGCGAGGGAGACCCAGTACTTC. Translation: CASSFILQARETQYF. This sequence joins TRBV28 and TRBJ2-5, with a tentative D call TRBD1 (5 bases). The ends were cut back, 3 bases at V and 5 bases at J, with 16 bases in the middle. Germline CDR1 is MDHEN and CDR2 is SYDVKM. The CDR3 is 15 amino acids.

The J gene is TRBJ1-6, the V gene TRBV30; tentative D call: TRBD1 (5 bases). Germline V CDR1 and CDR2: GTSNPN, SVGIG (reference sequence). Trimming removed 1 base at V and 0 bases at J, with 10 bases between. The CDR3 length is 16 residues. The CDR3: CAWSGGPSSYNSPLHF. The CDR3 region has the DNA TGTGCCTGGAGTGGGGGCCCAAGCTCCTATAATTCACCCCTCCACTTT.

The gene calls are TRBV30 and TRBJ2-2, with D possibly TRBD2 on 5 matching bases. The V gene's germline CDR1 is GTSNPN and CDR2 SVGIG (reference sequence). Trimming left V 2 bases short and J 7 bases short, with 14 bases between. CDR3 size: 14 residues. The CDR3 DNA is TGTGCCTGGAGTCCTGGACTGCGTTTCGGGGAGCTGTTTTTT. Protein: CAWSPGLRFGELFF.

V gene TRBV15 combines with J gene TRBJ2-2, with D perhaps TRBD1 (5 bases). Germline values: CDR1 LNHNV, CDR2 YYDKDF (reference sequence). Trimming pared 1 base from V and 5 bases from J, leaving 11 bases between. The CDR3 contains 15 residues. CDR3 loop: CATSRVRGETGELFF. Here the CDR3 DNA reads TGTGCCACCAGCAGAGTTAGGGGTGAGACCGGGGAGCTGTTTTTT.

The chain links TRBV12-5 to TRBJ2-1; TRBD1 might be the D (5 bases). CDR1 is LGHNT and CDR2 is FRNRAP in the germline V gene. Trimming shortened V by 5 bases and J by 0 bases, and 8 bases separated the two germline ends. This CDR3 comprises 14 residues. CDR3 nucleotides: TGTGCTAGTGGTCCGGACACCTCCTACAATGAGCAGTTCTTC. Amino acids: CASGPDTSYNEQFF.

A single count supports this clone. This rearrangement joins TRBV27 to TRBJ1-5; 7 bases align to TRBD1. Germline V gene sequence: CDR1 MNHEY, CDR2 SMNVEV (reference sequence). The CDR3 loop spans 14 amino acids. The V segment lost 3 bases and the J segment 3 bases; nucleotides outside the gene matches: 2. The CDR3 reads CASSFTGDNQPQHF. The CDR3 DNA sequence: TGTGCCAGCAGTTTTACAGGGGACAATCAGCCCCAGCATTTT.

The chain links TRBV2 to TRBJ1-2; D remains unclear. The CDR3 has 16 residues. The germline gives CDR1 SNHLY, CDR2 FYNNEI. Trimming stripped 0 bases from V and 4 bases from J, with 15 bases between. The chain's CDR3 is CASSEALQSVSYGYTF. In DNA form, the CDR3 reads TGTGCCAGCAGTGAAGCGCTTCAGTCGGTGAGCTATGGCTACACCTTC.